Detailed here is one T cell receptor beta chain. Its target is not known. The method was immunoSEQ multiplex PCR; TCRdb's version includes in-frame clones alone and lacks a portion of them. There are around 72,000 clones in the sample; more than 85% occur only once, and around 2.2% lies in the top ten. The sample originates from a study of OX40 agonist ivuxolimab in advanced cancers. The study, taken as a whole, reports: Low levels of normalized T-cell clonal expansion also appeared in some nonresponders. Antigen specificity was not determined for the expanded peripheral T cells.

Autoimmune disease history or systemic immunosuppression excluded patients. Trimming removed 1 base at V and 4 bases at J, with 14 bases between. Germline assignment: CDR1 SGHDT and CDR2 YYEEEE. This CDR3 has 15 amino acids. The chain joins TRBV5-6 to TRBJ1-1; TRBD1 is a possible D gene (5 bases). The starting material was CD4+ or CD8+ T cells sorted from blood, obtained in a trial of the OX40 agonist ivuxolimab. This sequence originates from an adult with an advanced solid tumor such as melanoma, head and neck, liver or kidney cancer. The CDR3 bases are TGTGCCAGCAGCTTGTTAGCTGGGGGGGGCACTGAAGCTTTCTTT. Translating gives CASSLLAGGGTEAFF. Variable domain in full (rest from reference TRBV5-6 and TRBJ1-1): DAGVTQSPTHLIKTRGQQVTLRCSPKSGHDTVSWYQQALGQGPQFIFQYYEEEERQRGNFPDRFSGHQFPNYSSELNVNALLLGDSALYLCASSLLAGGGTEAFFGQGTRLTVV.